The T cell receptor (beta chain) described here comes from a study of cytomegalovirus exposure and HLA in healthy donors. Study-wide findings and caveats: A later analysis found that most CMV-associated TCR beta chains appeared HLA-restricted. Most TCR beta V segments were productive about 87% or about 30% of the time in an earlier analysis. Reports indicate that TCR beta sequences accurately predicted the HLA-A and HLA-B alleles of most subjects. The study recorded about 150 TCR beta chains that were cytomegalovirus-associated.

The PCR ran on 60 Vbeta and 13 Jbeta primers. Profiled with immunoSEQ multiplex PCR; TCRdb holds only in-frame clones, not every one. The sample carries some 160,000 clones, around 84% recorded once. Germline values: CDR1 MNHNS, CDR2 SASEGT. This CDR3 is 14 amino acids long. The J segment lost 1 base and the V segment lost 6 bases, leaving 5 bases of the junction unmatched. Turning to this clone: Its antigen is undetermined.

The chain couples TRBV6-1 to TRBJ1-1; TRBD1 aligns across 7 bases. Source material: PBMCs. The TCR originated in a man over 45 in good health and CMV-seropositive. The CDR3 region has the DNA TGTGCCAGCAGCTATACAGGGGAGAACACTGAAGCTTTCTTT. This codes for CASSYTGENTEAFF.